This T cell receptor beta chain was recovered during a study of Ad26.COV2.S vaccination and SARS-CoV-2 variants. Study results and limitations: Compared with placebo recipients, vaccine recipients had higher spike-specific TCR breadth.

Assay: immunoSEQ multiplex PCR; the TCRdb copy retains only in-frame clones and omits some. The sample consists of fewer than 150,000 clones, 86% of them appearing once. As to this clone: Its antigen is unknown.

This sample comprised peripheral blood, obtained after recovery from COVID-19. The origin of this receptor is a human donor who had recovered from COVID-19.

The CDR3 bases are TGTGCCAGCAGCTTGGAGGGGAATCCGCTTGAGCAGTTCTTC. Amino acids: CASSLEGNPLEQFF. V gene TRBV5-5 combines with J gene TRBJ2-1, with a possible D match to TRBD1 (5 bases). Trimming pared 0 bases from V and 9 bases from J, leaving 13 bases between. Germline V gene lookup returns CDR1 SGHKS and CDR2 YYEKEE (reference sequence). There are 14 residues in the CDR3.